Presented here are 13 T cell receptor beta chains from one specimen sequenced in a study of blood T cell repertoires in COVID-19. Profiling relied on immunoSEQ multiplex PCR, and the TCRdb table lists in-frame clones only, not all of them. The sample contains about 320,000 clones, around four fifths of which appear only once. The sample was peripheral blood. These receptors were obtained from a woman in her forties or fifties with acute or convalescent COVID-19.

CDR3 coding DNA: TGTGCCACCAGTGACTCCGGGACTAGCGGAAAATACAATGAGCAGTTCTTC. Translated, it gives CATSDSGTSGKYNEQFF. The chain uses TRBV24-1 and TRBJ2-1; 11 bases fit TRBD2. The CDR3 extends over 17 amino acids. Germline-derived CDR1 and CDR2 are KGHDR and SFDVKD. After removal of 4 bases from V and 4 bases from J, the junction contained 8 bases not matched to a gene.

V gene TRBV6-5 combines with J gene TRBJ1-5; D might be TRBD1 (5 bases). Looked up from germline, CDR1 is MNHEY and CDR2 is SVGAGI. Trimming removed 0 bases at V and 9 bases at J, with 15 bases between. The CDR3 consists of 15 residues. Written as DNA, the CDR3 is TGTGCCAGCAGTTACTCGGGGCAGGGAGGAACGCCCCAGCATTTT. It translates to CASSYSGQGGTPQHF.

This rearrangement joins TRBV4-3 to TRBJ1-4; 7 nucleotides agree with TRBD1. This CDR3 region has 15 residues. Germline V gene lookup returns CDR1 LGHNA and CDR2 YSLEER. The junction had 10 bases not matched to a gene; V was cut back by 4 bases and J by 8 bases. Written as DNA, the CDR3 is TGCGCCAGCAGCCCCCAGACAGGGCGTGTAGAAAAACTGTTTTTT. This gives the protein CASSPQTGRVEKLFF.

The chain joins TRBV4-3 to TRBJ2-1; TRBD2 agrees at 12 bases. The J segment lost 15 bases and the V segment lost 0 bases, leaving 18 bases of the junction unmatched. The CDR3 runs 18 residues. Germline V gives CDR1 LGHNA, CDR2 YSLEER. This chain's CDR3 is CASSQDLGMETSGRAGFF. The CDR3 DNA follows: TGCGCCAGCAGCCAAGATCTGGGCATGGAGACTAGCGGGAGAGCCGGGTTCTTC.

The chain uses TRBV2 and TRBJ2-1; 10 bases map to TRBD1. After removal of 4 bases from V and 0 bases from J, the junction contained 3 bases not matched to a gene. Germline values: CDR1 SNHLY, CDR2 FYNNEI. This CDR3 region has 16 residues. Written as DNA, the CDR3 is TGTGCCAGCAGTGCAGACAGGGGGCGCTCCTACAATGAGCAGTTCTTC. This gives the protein CASSADRGRSYNEQFF.

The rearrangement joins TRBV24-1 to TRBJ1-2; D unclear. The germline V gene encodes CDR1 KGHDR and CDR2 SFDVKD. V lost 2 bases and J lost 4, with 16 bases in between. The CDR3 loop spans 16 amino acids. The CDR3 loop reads CATSDSTSLGGYGYTF. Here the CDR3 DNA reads TGTGCCACCAGTGATTCGACCTCCCTAGGAGGCTATGGCTACACCTTC.

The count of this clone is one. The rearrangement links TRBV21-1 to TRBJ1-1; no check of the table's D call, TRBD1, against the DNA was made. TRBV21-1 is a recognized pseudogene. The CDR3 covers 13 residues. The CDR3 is CASSKDRDTEAFF. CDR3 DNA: TGTGCCAGCAGCAAAGACAGGGACACTGAAGCTTTCTTT.

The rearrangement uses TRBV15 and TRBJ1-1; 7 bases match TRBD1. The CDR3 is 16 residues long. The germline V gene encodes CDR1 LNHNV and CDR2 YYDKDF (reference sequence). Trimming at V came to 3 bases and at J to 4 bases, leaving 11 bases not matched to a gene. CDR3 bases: TGTGCCACCAGCAGGGACTACAGGGGTGGGGGCACTGAAGCTTTCTTT. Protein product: CATSRDYRGGGTEAFF.

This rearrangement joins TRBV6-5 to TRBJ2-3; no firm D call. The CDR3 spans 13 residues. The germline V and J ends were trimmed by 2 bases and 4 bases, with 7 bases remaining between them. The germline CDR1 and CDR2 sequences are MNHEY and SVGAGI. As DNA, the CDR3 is TGTGCCAGCAGTTACAATGCGGCAGATACGCAGTATTTT. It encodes CASSYNAADTQYF.

CDR3 bases: TGTGCCAGCAGCTTAGCAACGTCTTACAGCTTGAACACTGAAGCTTTCTTT. This encodes CASSLATSYSLNTEAFF. This chain links TRBV7-2 with TRBJ1-1; D remains ambiguous. The CDR3 contains 17 residues. Per germline, CDR1 SGHTA and CDR2 FQGNSA. V was shortened by 0 bases and J by 0 bases, with 14 bases between the two germline ends.

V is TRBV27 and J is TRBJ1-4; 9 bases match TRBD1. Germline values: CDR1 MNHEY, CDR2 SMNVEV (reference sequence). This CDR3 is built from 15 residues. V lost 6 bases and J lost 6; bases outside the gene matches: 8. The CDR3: CASSWTGESDEKLFF. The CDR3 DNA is TGTGCCAGCAGCTGGACAGGGGAATCTGATGAAAAACTGTTTTTT.

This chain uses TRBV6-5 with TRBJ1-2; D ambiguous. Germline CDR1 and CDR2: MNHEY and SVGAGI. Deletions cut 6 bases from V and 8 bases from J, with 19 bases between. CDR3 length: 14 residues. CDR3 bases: TGTGCCAGCAGCCCCTGGGGAGTTCAAACGGGCTACACCTTC. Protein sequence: CASSPWGVQTGYTF.

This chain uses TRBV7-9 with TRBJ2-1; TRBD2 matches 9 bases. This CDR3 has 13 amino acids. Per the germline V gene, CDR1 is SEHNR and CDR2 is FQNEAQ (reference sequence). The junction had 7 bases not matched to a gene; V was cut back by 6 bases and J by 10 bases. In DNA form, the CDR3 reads TGTGCCAGCAGAGGGACCCTAGCGGGAGAGCAGTTCTTC. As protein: CASRGTLAGEQFF.